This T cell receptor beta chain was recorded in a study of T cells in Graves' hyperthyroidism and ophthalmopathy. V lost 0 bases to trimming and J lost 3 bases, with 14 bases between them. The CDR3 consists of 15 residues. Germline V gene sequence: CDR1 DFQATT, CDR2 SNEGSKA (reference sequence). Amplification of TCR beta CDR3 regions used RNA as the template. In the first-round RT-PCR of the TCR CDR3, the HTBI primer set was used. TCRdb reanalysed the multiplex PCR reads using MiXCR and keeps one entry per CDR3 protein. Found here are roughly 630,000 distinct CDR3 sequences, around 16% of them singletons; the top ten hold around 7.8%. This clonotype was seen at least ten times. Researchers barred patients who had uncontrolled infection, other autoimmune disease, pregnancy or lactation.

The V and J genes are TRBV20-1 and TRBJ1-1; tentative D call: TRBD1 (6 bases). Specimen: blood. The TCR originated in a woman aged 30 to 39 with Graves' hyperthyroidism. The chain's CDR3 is CSARDSGTGYTEAFF. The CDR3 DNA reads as TGCAGTGCTAGAGATTCCGGTACAGGGTACACTGAAGCTTTCTTT.